This T cell receptor beta chain was identified in a study of blood T cell repertoires in COVID-19. Overall study context: T cells, B-cell-depleted T cells, or PBMCs supplied cDNA or gDNA.

The method was immunoSEQ multiplex PCR; TCRdb's version includes in-frame clones alone and lacks a portion of them. The data contain some 80,000 clones, around 84% of them singletons. The sample holds a few counts of this clone. The ends were cut back, 5 bases at V and 6 bases at J, with 14 bases in the middle. From germline, CDR1 is SQVTM and CDR2 ANQGSEA. The CDR3 runs to 13 residues. The chain employs TRBV29-1 and TRBJ2-1; D is possibly TRBD1 (6 bases). Sequencing input: peripheral blood. This receptor was identified in a woman between 65 and 79 years old with acute or convalescent COVID-19. The CDR3 DNA reads as TGCAGCGTTAGATTACAGGGTGGCAATGAGCAGTTCTTC. Its translation is CSVRLQGGNEQFF.